This T cell receptor beta chain came from a study of shared clonotypes between healthy human individuals. In regard to this clone: This CDR3 is also generated by other DNA sequences in the sample.

TCRdb's table, derived via immunoSEQ multiplex PCR, lists solely in-frame clones and lacks some. Found here are about 2.4 million clones, over 85% of them singletons; the top ten hold approximately 0.37%. Trimming took 5 bases from V and 0 from J, leaving 5 bases between them. CDR1 is SNHLY, CDR2 FYNNEI, per germline. The CDR3 loop spans 13 amino acids. V and J are TRBV2 and TRBJ1-5, with a tentative D call TRBD1 (5 bases). The material sequenced was naive CD4+ T cells from PBMCs. The sample's subset: CD45RA+ positively selected. This clonotype was sampled from a man aged 18 to 30 in good health. Some clones in this sample may be carry-over from other donors' samples. CDR3 sequence (DNA): TGTGCCAGCAGTAGGGGTAGCAATCAGCCCCAGCATTTT. Translated, it gives CASSRGSNQPQHF.